Detailed here is one T cell receptor (beta chain). Its antigen is still unknown. At one of its ends the junction is not consistent with the germline gene, which may arise from a read error. This sample is part of a study of shared clonotypes between healthy human individuals (dated by TCRdb to the early 2020s). Describing the broader study: The cohort included a few men and a couple of women between 18 and 49 years of age. Different laboratories and diverse techniques were used to prepare libraries and sequence TCR repertoires, to increase sequencing depth and limit assay-specific biases. Blood TCR repertoires of roughly five healthy adults were deeply sequenced to estimate repertoire size and the extent of clonotype sharing between individuals. Between about 0.8 and 9 billion PBMCs per donor were obtained by leukapheresis. For each donor, CD4 naive and CD4 memory were each given three plates, CD8 naive was given two plates, and CD8 memory was given one plate.

TCR CDR3 regions were amplified from genomic DNA by multiplex PCR using the deep immunoSEQ assay. Extracted genomic DNA from each cell subset was distributed evenly across all wells of several immunoSEQ 96-well plates, and each plate was treated as a replicate. For sorted subsets, each replicate PCR was loaded with approximately 190 ng genomic DNA, equivalent to approximately 33,000 T cell genomes. Purified libraries were quantified with a Qubit 3.0 fluorometer, sized on a Bioanalyzer 2100, and re-quantified with the KAPA Library Quantification kit. Every immunoSEQ 96-well plate was sequenced on a separate single-read 150-cycle Illumina NextSeq 550 flow cell. The original pipeline was this. Because the immunoSEQ output included only junctional sequences and no quality scores, the filtering could not be the same as the filtering used for full-length reads. Sequences were annotated with PyIR, a Python wrapper for IgBLAST v1.9, and V/J genes and CDR3 were assigned using IMGT germline references. Reads were filtered out if the reads had weak V/J assignments (E-value above 1e-6), no CDR3, stop codons, out-of-frame junctions, or ambiguous translated residues. A V3J clonotype was defined by an identical inferred V gene, J gene, and CDR3 amino acid sequence. To compute the percentage overlap between repertoires, the number of shared unique clonotypes was divided by the size of the smaller repertoire. Three approaches were used to assess repertoire richness: RTK rarefaction, the Chao1 estimator, and Recon v2.1 estimates of unobserved clonotypes. OLGA was used to compute generation probabilities for all TCRbeta clonotypes that the gDNA method yielded from a few donors. TCRdb's version of the immuneACCESS table is confined to in-frame rearrangements and falls short of the full clone set. An unresolved V gene accounts for under half of the shortfall where checked; the remainder is of unknown origin. V and J calls and clone size are copied from that table; D and trimming were computed from the DNA. The sample table shows millions of clones, and 90% to 95% are seen once. Of the sample, 0.13% falls within the top ten clones.

The donors were healthy, HIV-negative adults with no recently reported acute infections or vaccinations. Only Caucasian adults living in Nashville, Tennessee, USA were represented among the donors. CD4+ T cells were enriched by magnetic negative selection; naive cells were then positively selected on CD45RA, and the negative fraction formed the memory subset. After blood collection by leukapheresis, PBMCs were isolated using Ficoll-Histopaque density gradient centrifugation and then cryopreserved in the vapor phase of liquid nitrogen. Purity and quantity of every magnetically sorted T cell population were checked by analytical flow cytometry. Each sorted fraction had its genomic DNA isolated and then quantified by UV absorbance on a Nanodrop 2000c. Taken from the germline V gene (reference sequence), the CDR1 and CDR2 loops are GTSNPN and SVGIG. The CDR3 goes from the cysteine to the phenylalanine over 12 residues. Only the CDR3 DNA stays, 36 bases, in frame from base 1.

What the research found in general, with its limitations: Incomplete sequencing was indicated by rarefaction of sorted-subset datasets, despite the large sequencing depth. Pairwise subsampling indicated that sequencing depth was expected to affect the degree of clonotype sharing among donors. Clonotypes shared by all four sorted-subset donors showed higher generation probabilities than non-shared clonotypes. About 5% of naive CD4, 3.5% of naive CD8, roughly 2.4% of memory CD4, and over 0.35% of memory CD8 clonotypes were shared across several donors. Because the study included only a small number of donors, the genetic and exposure-history diversity represented was limited. Naive subsets generally had larger estimated clonotype richness than memory subsets. Only blood was sampled, and tissue TCR repertoires likely differ from those in blood.

The V gene is TRBV30 and the J gene is TRBJ1-2; the D segment could be TRBD1, given 5 matching bases. This clonotype was sampled from a man between 18 and 35 years old in good health. Sequenced sample: naive CD4+ T cells sorted from blood. This specimen's cell subset or site label, per the study, means: CD45RA+ positively selected. The CDR3 reads CAWSGGFSRAGF. The DNA sequence is as follows: TGTGCCTGGAGTGGGGGCTTTTCCCGCGCTGGTTTC.